The entry that follows covers one T cell receptor beta chain sequence. The data were obtained in a study of T cell repertoires in cytomegalovirus infection. On the study more broadly: TCR beta signatures that were public indicated CMV infection and matching HLA type.

The CDR3 is 15 residues long. The germline V and J ends were trimmed by 5 bases and 7 bases, with 17 bases remaining between them. Germline CDR1 and CDR2: LNHNV and YYDKDF (reference sequence). One entry per CDR3 protein, called by TCRdb with MiXCR from the reads. The sample lists 500,000 or so distinct CDR3 sequences, about 17% occurring once. This clonotype originated in a human donor in good health (CMV status not recorded). Some clones in this sample may be carry-over from other donors' samples. The chain carries TRBV15 and TRBJ2-2, with a tentative D call TRBD1 (5 bases). The specimen sequenced was CD8+ T cells from PBMCs. Here the CDR3 reads CATSPPWGLRGELFF. The CDR3 nucleotides are TGTGCCACCAGCCCGCCCTGGGGCTTACGCGGGGAGCTGTTTTTT.